This TCR beta chain was observed in a study of T cell repertoires in cytomegalovirus infection. On the study more broadly: It can be stated that public TCR beta signatures indicated CMV infection as well as a matching HLA type.

This clonotype showed up just a few times. Its antigen is currently unknown. The CDR3 contains 16 residues. The germline V gene encodes CDR1 SNHLY and CDR2 FYNNEI. The J segment lost 6 bases and the V segment lost 4 bases, leaving 11 bases of the junction unmatched. TCRdb re-derived calls from the reads in MiXCR, one entry per CDR3 protein. The sample contains hundreds of thousands of distinct CDR3 sequences, roughly a third of which appear only once. This sequence was found in a human donor in good health (CMV status not recorded). Some clones in this sample may be carry-over from other donors' samples. The material sequenced was cultured PBMCs, taken from culture after CMV antigen stimulation. This rearrangement joins TRBV2 to TRBJ2-2; the match to TRBD2 covers 7 bases. CDR3 loop: CASSVSAGEMAGELFF. In DNA form, the CDR3 reads TGTGCCAGCAGTGTATCGGCGGGAGAAATGGCCGGGGAGCTGTTTTTT.